The 31 T cell receptor beta chains listed next were all sequenced from one sample in a study of T cells in Graves' hyperthyroidism and ophthalmopathy. TCR beta CDR3 region amplification was performed from RNA transcripts. Carried out on the TCR CDR3, a first-round RT-PCR used the HTBI primer set. MiXCR, run by TCRdb on the multiplex PCR reads, gives a single entry per CDR3 protein. In the table there are around 690,000 distinct CDR3 sequences, 17% of which are singletons. The sequencing input was blood. The receptor set was obtained from a man aged 45-60 years with Graves' hyperthyroidism.

This clonotype has only a few counts. The J gene is TRBJ1-2, the V gene TRBV19, with no clear D. V lost 3 bases and J lost 3, with 20 bases in between. The germline CDR1 and CDR2 sequences are LNHDA and SQIVND (reference sequence). This CDR3 region has 17 residues. The CDR3 here is CASSISGPPSWDYGYTF. CDR3 DNA: TGTGCCAGTAGTATTTCCGGGCCTCCATCGTGGGACTATGGCTACACCTTC.

A few counts support this clonotype. This chain joins TRBV28 and TRBJ2-5; perhaps TRBD1 as D (6 bases). Trimming cost V 5 bases and J 5 bases, with 18 bases left between them. This CDR3 is 15 amino acids long. Germline CDR1 reads MDHEN; CDR2 reads SYDVKM. The CDR3 coding sequence is TGTGCCAGCAGTCCGACCGGGACAATCGAGGAGACCCAGTACTTC. Protein: CASSPTGTIEETQYF.

The chain employs TRBV6-2 or TRBV6-3 and TRBJ2-1, with 9 bases matching TRBD2. CDR1 and CDR2 (germline): MNHEY, SVGEGT. The CDR3 is made up of 17 amino acids. Losses at the gene ends were 6 bases for V and 12 bases for J; bases not matched to a gene: 21. CDR3 loop: CASSRLRGEREARVQFF. The CDR3 coding sequence is TGTGCCAGCAGCAGACTACGGGGGGAGCGGGAGGCCAGGGTGCAGTTCTTC.

The rearrangement links TRBV18 to TRBJ1-5; maybe TRBD1 (5 bases). V gave up 0 bases and J gave up 7 bases, with 13 bases separating them. This CDR3 region has 15 residues. Germline V gene sequence: CDR1 KGHSH, CDR2 LQKENI. The CDR3 protein is CASSPPGRAGQPQHF. The CDR3 nucleotides read TGTGCCAGCTCACCACCGGGACGGGCGGGACAGCCCCAGCATTTT.

This clonotype was counted at least ten times. The V gene is TRBV7-9, the J gene TRBJ1-1, with TRBD1 as a possible D gene (5 bases). CDR1 and CDR2 from the germline V gene are SEHNR and FQNEAQ (reference sequence). The CDR3 contains 14 residues. Between the trimmed V and J ends, which lost 5 bases and 5 bases, there was a span of 15 bases. The CDR3 is CASSPRQKNTEAFF. In DNA form, the CDR3 reads TGTGCCAGCAGCCCCCGACAGAAAAATACTGAAGCTTTCTTT.

This clonotype was seen just once. This may be a read error, as it is one base from a much larger clone. The rearrangement links TRBV9 to TRBJ1-5; D unresolved. V was cut by 2 bases and J by 4 bases, with 13 bases left in between. Germline values: CDR1 SGDLS, CDR2 YYNGEE. This CDR3 has 15 amino acids. Here the CDR3 reads CASSVEHGWNQPQHF. In nucleotides, the CDR3 is TGTGCCAGCAGCGTCGAACACGGGTGGAATCAGCCCCAGCATTTT. The variable domain in full, completed from reference TRBV9 and TRBJ1-5, reads DSGVTQTPKHLITATGQRVTLRCSPRSGDLSVYWYQQSLDQGLQFLIQYYNGEERAKGNILERFSAQQFPDLHSELNLSSLELGDSALYFCASSVEHGWNQPQHFGDGTRLSIL.

This clonotype showed up just a few times. The chain couples TRBV28 to TRBJ2-2; the D is unclear. The V gene lost 10 bases and the J gene lost 1 base, with 10 bases spanning the gap. Germline V gene lookup returns CDR1 MDHEN and CDR2 SYDVKM. CDR3 size: 13 residues. DNA for the CDR3: TGTGCCACCTTCAACCAGAACACCGGGGAGCTGTTTTTT. Translation gives CATFNQNTGELFF.

V and J are TRBV28 and TRBJ1-6; no firm D call. In germline, CDR1 is MDHEN, CDR2 SYDVKM. The CDR3 is 16 residues long. V was cut by 2 bases and J by 9 bases, with 17 bases left in between. CDR3 DNA sequence: TGTGCCAGCAGTTTAGAAGGTCGTAGGGCGGTTTCACCCCTCCACTTT. Amino acids: CASSLEGRRAVSPLHF.

This clonotype was found a few times. The V call is TRBV28, the J call TRBJ1-6, with 7 bases identical to TRBD1. The V gene's germline CDR1 is MDHEN and CDR2 SYDVKM. CDR3 length: 16 amino acids. The V segment lost 6 bases and the J segment 6 bases; nucleotides outside the gene matches: 11. The CDR3 DNA reads TGTGCCAGCAGACAGCTCTCGGGACAGTTTAATTCACCCCTCCACTTT. Translating gives CASRQLSGQFNSPLHF.

This clonotype was seen only a few times. The chain combines TRBV10-3 with TRBJ2-2; a weak D match, TRBD1 (6 bases). CDR1 is ENHRY, CDR2 SYGVKD, per germline. The CDR3 spans 13 residues. V shed 4 bases and J shed 5 bases, with 8 bases lying between them. CDR3 coding DNA: TGTGCCATCAGTGGGACAGAAACCGGGGAGCTGTTTTTT. It translates to CAISGTETGELFF.

The chain recombines TRBV11-2 with TRBJ2-1; 10 nucleotides match TRBD2. CDR3 length: 15 residues. The germline gives CDR1 SGHAT, CDR2 FQNNGV. After removal of 5 bases from V and 6 bases from J, the junction contained 7 bases not matched to a gene. The CDR3 protein is CASSRAGGPGNEQFF. The CDR3 DNA sequence: TGTGCCAGCAGCCGAGCGGGAGGGCCAGGCAATGAGCAGTTCTTC.

The rearrangement joins TRBV7-9 to TRBJ2-7, with D possibly TRBD2 on 6 matching bases. CDR1 is SEHNR, CDR2 FQNEAQ, per germline (reference sequence). The CDR3 sequence is 15 residues long. The V gene lost 0 bases and the J gene lost 6 bases, with 15 bases spanning the gap. CDR3 nucleotide sequence: TGTGCCAGCAGCTTAGCAGGAGGGCGGACGGCCGAGCAGTACTTC. It is translated as CASSLAGGRTAEQYF.

Notes on this clonotype: This clone may be a read error of a much larger clone one base away. This sequence joins TRBV7-2 and TRBJ2-7, with 7 positions matching TRBD2. The V and J ends lost 7 bases and 0 bases, in that order; junction bases with no gene match: 9. In germline, CDR1 is SGHTA, CDR2 FQGNSA. This CDR3 has 15 residues. CDR3 sequence: CASIFGLAVSYEQYF. The CDR3 bases are TGTGCCAGCATCTTCGGGCTAGCGGTCTCCTACGAGCAGTACTTC.

The rearrangement joins TRBV7-6 to TRBJ2-3; weak D call: TRBD2 (6 bases). From germline, CDR1 is SGHVS and CDR2 FNYEAQ. CDR3 length equals 11 residues. The ends were cut back, 7 bases at V and 6 bases at J, with 8 bases in the middle. CDR3 nucleotide sequence: TGTGCCAGCACCGGAGGGGATACGCAGTATTTT. Translating gives CASTGGDTQYF.

The J gene is TRBJ2-7, the V gene TRBV11-2; D uncertain. CDR3 length: 16 residues. V was cut by 1 base and J by 2 bases, with 15 bases left in between. The germline V gene encodes CDR1 SGHAT and CDR2 FQNNGV. CDR3 coding DNA: TGTGCCAGCAGCTTAGGGTCCAACTCCCTCGCCTACGAGCAGTACTTC. It encodes CASSLGSNSLAYEQYF.

The CDR3 DNA follows: TGCAGTGCTAGAGATCTGGGGACTAGCGGGAGTTGGGATGAGCAGTTCTTC. Protein product: CSARDLGTSGSWDEQFF. The rearrangement joins TRBV20-1 to TRBJ2-1; 14 bases agree with TRBD2. The ends lost 0 bases at V and 8 bases at J; junction bases unmatched: 9. Germline assignment: CDR1 DFQATT and CDR2 SNEGSKA (reference sequence). This CDR3 region has 17 residues.

The V call is TRBV5-1, the J call TRBJ1-2; D gene unclear. Germline CDR1 and CDR2: SGHRS and YFSETQ. CDR3 size: 14 residues. Trimming left V 0 bases short and J 3 bases short, with 9 bases between. The CDR3 sequence: CASSLGGDYYGYTF. The CDR3 nucleotides read TGCGCCAGCAGCTTGGGCGGGGATTACTATGGCTACACCTTC.

This clonotype was found a few times. The J gene is TRBJ2-1, the V gene TRBV19; D is perhaps TRBD2 (6 bases). The V end was cut by 4 bases, the J end by 4 bases, with 11 bases between. This CDR3 has 14 residues. Germline V gene lookup returns CDR1 LNHDA and CDR2 SQIVND (reference sequence). This CDR3 is CASSKGLRYNEQFF. Written as DNA, the CDR3 is TGTGCCAGTAGTAAGGGACTCAGGTACAATGAGCAGTTCTTC. The full variable domain, in which reference TRBV19 and TRBJ2-1 provide the parts outside the CDR3, is DGGITQSPKYLFRKEGQNVTLSCEQNLNHDAMYWYRQDPGQGLRLIYYSQIVNDFQKGDIAEGYSVSREKKESFPLTVTSAQKNPTAFYLCASSKGLRYNEQFFGPGTRLTVL.

The genes are TRBV5-1 and TRBJ2-5, with 7 nucleotides matching TRBD1. Germline CDR1 and CDR2: SGHRS and YFSETQ. The CDR3 has 15 amino acids. V lost 1 base, J lost 1 base, and 4 bases stayed unmatched. The CDR3 nucleotides are TGCGCCAGCAGCTTGCCGGACAGGAGCCAAGAGACCCAGTACTTC. This codes for CASSLPDRSQETQYF.

At least ten counts were recorded for this clonotype. V is TRBV28 and J is TRBJ2-7; 12 bases align to TRBD2. This CDR3 has 15 residues. Germline assignment: CDR1 MDHEN and CDR2 SYDVKM. V lost 5 bases and J lost 4; bases outside the gene matches: 6. CDR3 coding DNA: TGTGCCAGCAGTCCGACTAGCGGGAGTCGGTACGAGCAGTACTTC. It specifies CASSPTSGSRYEQYF.

Concerning this clonotype itself: The CDR3 does not end in the conserved phenylalanine or tryptophan, so this is likely a read error. The DNA is left out, because the CDR3 cannot be placed on it with certainty; the CDR3 is given as TCRdb lists it. This chain uses TRBV30 with TRBJ2-2; the table's D call TRBD2 went unverified against the DNA. The germline V gene has CDR1 GTSNPN and CDR2 SVGIG (reference sequence). Inclusive of both ends, the CDR3 amounts to 15 amino acids. The CDR3 loop is CAWCRAGVDTGEPFV.

This clonotype was counted only a few times. Being one base from a much bigger clone, this may be a read error. The chain links TRBV28 to TRBJ2-5; 7 nucleotides match TRBD1. The CDR3 spans 14 residues. Germline CDR1 and CDR2: MDHEN and SYDVKM. V gave up 5 bases and J gave up 6 bases; unmatched junction bases: 9. CDR3 coding DNA: TGTGCCAGCAGTCCAACAGGGGCGGAAAAGACCCAGTACTTC. This codes for CASSPTGAEKTQYF.

This clonotype was recorded at least ten times. The J gene is TRBJ2-7, the V gene TRBV29-1; 7 nucleotides align to TRBD2. Germline-derived CDR1 and CDR2 are SQVTM and ANQGSEA. J lost 3 bases, V lost 5 bases, and 10 bases had no gene match. The CDR3 consists of 14 residues. DNA of the CDR3: TGCAGCGTTAGGACCGAGCGGGACCGCTACGAGCAGTACTTC. Translation gives CSVRTERDRYEQYF.

Remarks on this clonotype: Since the CDR3 does not end with the conserved phenylalanine or tryptophan, this likely comes from a read error. This chain connects TRBV5-1 to TRBJ2-5, with 11 bases aligning to TRBD2. Germline assignment: CDR1 SGHRS and CDR2 YFSETQ. Germline trimming cut 4 bases from V and 2 bases from J; bases unmatched to any gene: 13. This CDR3 region has 18 residues. DNA of the CDR3: TGCGCCAGCAGCCAAGCTGGAACTAGCGGGAGCTTACAAGAGACCCAGTACTCC. As protein: CASSQAGTSGSLQETQYS.

This clonotype was seen many times. V usage is TRBV7-3 and J usage is TRBJ1-2, with D possibly TRBD1 on 5 matching bases. Germline V gives CDR1 SGHTA, CDR2 FQGTGA. The CDR3 loop spans 15 amino acids. V shed 1 base and J shed 4 bases, with 13 bases lying between them. CDR3 sequence: CASSLNDGGSYGYTF. CDR3 sequence (DNA): TGTGCCAGCAGCTTAAATGACGGGGGTTCCTATGGCTACACCTTC.

CDR3 sequence (DNA): TGTGCCAGCAGTTCCGGACTAGCCGGGGAGCTGTTTTTT. Its translation is CASSSGLAGELFF. V is TRBV6-9 and J is TRBJ2-2; 7 nucleotides align to TRBD2. Unmatched junction bases numbered 2, after V lost 4 bases and J lost 6 bases. CDR1 MNHGY and CDR2 SVAAGI come from the germline V gene. The CDR3 is made up of 13 amino acids.

This clonotype showed up many times. CDR3 protein: CASTGLAATDTQYF. As DNA, the CDR3 is TGTGCCTCCACCGGGCTAGCGGCCACAGATACGCAGTATTTT. The chain has TRBV28 and TRBJ2-3; 7 positions match TRBD2. This CDR3 region has 14 residues. V dropped 11 bases and J dropped 2; count of bases not matched to a gene: 10. The germline V gene has CDR1 MDHEN and CDR2 SYDVKM.

This clonotype was recorded a few times. The chain links TRBV9 to TRBJ1-1; the D is unclear. The CDR3 length is 15 residues. The germline CDR1 and CDR2 sequences are SGDLS and YYNGEE. Trimming stripped 4 bases from V and 0 bases from J, with 13 bases between. Written as DNA, the CDR3 is TGTGCCAGCAGCAAACTCCGGGCCGTGAACACTGAAGCTTTCTTT. Encoded protein: CASSKLRAVNTEAFF.

V is TRBV28 and J is TRBJ2-7; D may be TRBD2 (5 bases). V lost 10 bases and J 0 bases, leaving 13 bases between the germline ends. The CDR3 length is 13 residues. Germline CDR1 MDHEN, CDR2 SYDVKM. CDR3 sequence: CATSGRLSYEQYF. The CDR3 DNA follows: TGTGCCACCTCGGGGAGACTCTCCTACGAGCAGTACTTC.

Ten or more counts support this clonotype. V gene TRBV10-3 combines with J gene TRBJ1-5, with a tentative D call TRBD1 (5 bases). The CDR3 covers 13 residues. Between the trimmed V and J ends, which lost 2 bases and 6 bases, there was a span of 8 bases. In germline, CDR1 is ENHRY, CDR2 SYGVKD. The CDR3 loop is CAISEGQGQPQHF. CDR3 coding DNA: TGTGCCATCAGTGAGGGGCAGGGTCAGCCCCAGCATTTT.

The chain carries TRBV5-5 and TRBJ1-1; tentatively, D is TRBD1 (5 bases). Germline V gives CDR1 SGHKS, CDR2 YYEKEE (reference sequence). There are 14 residues in the CDR3. V was shortened by 0 bases and J by 11 bases, with 17 bases between the two germline ends. The CDR3 loop reads CASSLVILDNDAFF. The CDR3 DNA sequence: TGTGCCAGCAGCTTGGTGATCCTGGACAATGATGCTTTCTTT.